The entry below gives a single T cell receptor beta chain sequence along with its context. This entry comes from a study of blood T cell repertoires in COVID-19. Study-level information: The cDNA or gDNA used as material had been derived from T cells, B-cell-depleted T cells, or PBMCs.

Trimming shortened V by 7 bases and J by 5 bases, and 24 bases separated the two germline ends. The CDR3 is made up of 17 amino acids. Germline CDR1 MDHEN, CDR2 SYDVKM. Clones were read by immunoSEQ multiplex PCR, and TCRdb kept only the in-frame ones, dropping some. In the table there are about 49,000 clones, about 85% of which are singletons. This sequence originates from a human donor in a cohort sampled during active COVID-19. Material for sequencing was peripheral blood. This sequence joins TRBV28 and TRBJ1-3; tentatively, D is TRBD1 (6 bases). The CDR3 reads CASTSLRGQSHRNTIYF. In DNA form, the CDR3 reads TGTGCCAGCACCTCCCTTCGTGGACAGAGTCATCGAAACACCATATATTTT.